This T cell receptor (beta chain) came from a study of blood T cell repertoires in COVID-19 (TCRdb year 2020). For the wider study: The collaborator samples originated in the United States, Italy and Spain and spanned the acute and convalescent phases of COVID-19. The material from the prospective study consisted of cDNA or gDNA derived from T cells, B-cell-depleted T cells, or PBMCs. The dataset comprised deeply sampled blood TCRbeta repertoires from subjects exposed to, actively infected with, or recovered from COVID-19. A freely available public database, intended as a resource for researchers studying the immune response to SARS-CoV-2, is where the repertoires were released. The samples were drawn from two sources: the first 160 participants of the ongoing ImmuneRACE study, and 1,200 or so subjects contributed by 6 global collaborators. Sample metadata almost always included a de-identified subject ID, COVID-19 status, age in years and sex. HLA class I and class II types, where available, came from metadata supplied by the sample provider rather than from assay-based typing.

Beyond this particular receptor, the publication reports: The quantity of clinical and demographic metadata differed by source and by participant and was supplied without curation.

A note on this clone: The antigen this receptor binds is unknown. It has no much larger one-base neighbor in the sample; base qualities were not kept.

TCRbeta CDR3 regions were amplified from genomic DNA using the immunoSEQ Assay, a bias-controlled multiplex PCR. For the original study's pipeline: Within the assay, amplification of reference gene primers was used to estimate how many nucleated cells each sample contained. To quantify the absolute abundance of each unique TCRbeta CDR3 rearrangement, sequence reads were collapsed and filtered. For each sample, productive Simpson clonality was calculated as the square root of Simpson's diversity index over productive rearrangements. In its TCRdb copy, this immuneACCESS table keeps in-frame sequences only and misses some clones. Where compared with another copy, unresolved V genes explain less than half of these, and the others have no known cause. V and J calls and clone size are those listed in that table; D and trimming were worked out from the DNA. The sample table contains approximately 260,000 clones; only one count was recorded for approximately 82% of them. The ten top clones hold approximately 5% of the sample.

Whole blood was collected in K2EDTA tubes by collaborating institutions according to the institutions' own protocols. For TCRbeta analysis, collaborators shipped samples as frozen whole blood, isolated PBMCs, or DNA extracted from either of those sample types. Including the terminal cysteine and phenylalanine, the CDR3 comprises 16 residues. The entry retains the CDR3 DNA only, 48 bases that are in frame from base 1. The germline V gene (reference sequence) provides CDR1 MNHEY and CDR2 SMNVEV. Trimming accounts for 3 bases at V and 9 bases at J, while the number of junction bases matched to no gene is 7.

The sequence derives from a woman of 80 years or more with active or convalescent COVID-19. The V and J segments used are TRBV27 and TRBJ1-6; 11 bases in the middle match TRBD1. The source material was peripheral blood. Here is the DNA: TGTGCCAGCAGTTTTGGGACAGGGGGAATCGGTTCACCCCTCCACTTT. It translates to CASSFGTGGIGSPLHF.